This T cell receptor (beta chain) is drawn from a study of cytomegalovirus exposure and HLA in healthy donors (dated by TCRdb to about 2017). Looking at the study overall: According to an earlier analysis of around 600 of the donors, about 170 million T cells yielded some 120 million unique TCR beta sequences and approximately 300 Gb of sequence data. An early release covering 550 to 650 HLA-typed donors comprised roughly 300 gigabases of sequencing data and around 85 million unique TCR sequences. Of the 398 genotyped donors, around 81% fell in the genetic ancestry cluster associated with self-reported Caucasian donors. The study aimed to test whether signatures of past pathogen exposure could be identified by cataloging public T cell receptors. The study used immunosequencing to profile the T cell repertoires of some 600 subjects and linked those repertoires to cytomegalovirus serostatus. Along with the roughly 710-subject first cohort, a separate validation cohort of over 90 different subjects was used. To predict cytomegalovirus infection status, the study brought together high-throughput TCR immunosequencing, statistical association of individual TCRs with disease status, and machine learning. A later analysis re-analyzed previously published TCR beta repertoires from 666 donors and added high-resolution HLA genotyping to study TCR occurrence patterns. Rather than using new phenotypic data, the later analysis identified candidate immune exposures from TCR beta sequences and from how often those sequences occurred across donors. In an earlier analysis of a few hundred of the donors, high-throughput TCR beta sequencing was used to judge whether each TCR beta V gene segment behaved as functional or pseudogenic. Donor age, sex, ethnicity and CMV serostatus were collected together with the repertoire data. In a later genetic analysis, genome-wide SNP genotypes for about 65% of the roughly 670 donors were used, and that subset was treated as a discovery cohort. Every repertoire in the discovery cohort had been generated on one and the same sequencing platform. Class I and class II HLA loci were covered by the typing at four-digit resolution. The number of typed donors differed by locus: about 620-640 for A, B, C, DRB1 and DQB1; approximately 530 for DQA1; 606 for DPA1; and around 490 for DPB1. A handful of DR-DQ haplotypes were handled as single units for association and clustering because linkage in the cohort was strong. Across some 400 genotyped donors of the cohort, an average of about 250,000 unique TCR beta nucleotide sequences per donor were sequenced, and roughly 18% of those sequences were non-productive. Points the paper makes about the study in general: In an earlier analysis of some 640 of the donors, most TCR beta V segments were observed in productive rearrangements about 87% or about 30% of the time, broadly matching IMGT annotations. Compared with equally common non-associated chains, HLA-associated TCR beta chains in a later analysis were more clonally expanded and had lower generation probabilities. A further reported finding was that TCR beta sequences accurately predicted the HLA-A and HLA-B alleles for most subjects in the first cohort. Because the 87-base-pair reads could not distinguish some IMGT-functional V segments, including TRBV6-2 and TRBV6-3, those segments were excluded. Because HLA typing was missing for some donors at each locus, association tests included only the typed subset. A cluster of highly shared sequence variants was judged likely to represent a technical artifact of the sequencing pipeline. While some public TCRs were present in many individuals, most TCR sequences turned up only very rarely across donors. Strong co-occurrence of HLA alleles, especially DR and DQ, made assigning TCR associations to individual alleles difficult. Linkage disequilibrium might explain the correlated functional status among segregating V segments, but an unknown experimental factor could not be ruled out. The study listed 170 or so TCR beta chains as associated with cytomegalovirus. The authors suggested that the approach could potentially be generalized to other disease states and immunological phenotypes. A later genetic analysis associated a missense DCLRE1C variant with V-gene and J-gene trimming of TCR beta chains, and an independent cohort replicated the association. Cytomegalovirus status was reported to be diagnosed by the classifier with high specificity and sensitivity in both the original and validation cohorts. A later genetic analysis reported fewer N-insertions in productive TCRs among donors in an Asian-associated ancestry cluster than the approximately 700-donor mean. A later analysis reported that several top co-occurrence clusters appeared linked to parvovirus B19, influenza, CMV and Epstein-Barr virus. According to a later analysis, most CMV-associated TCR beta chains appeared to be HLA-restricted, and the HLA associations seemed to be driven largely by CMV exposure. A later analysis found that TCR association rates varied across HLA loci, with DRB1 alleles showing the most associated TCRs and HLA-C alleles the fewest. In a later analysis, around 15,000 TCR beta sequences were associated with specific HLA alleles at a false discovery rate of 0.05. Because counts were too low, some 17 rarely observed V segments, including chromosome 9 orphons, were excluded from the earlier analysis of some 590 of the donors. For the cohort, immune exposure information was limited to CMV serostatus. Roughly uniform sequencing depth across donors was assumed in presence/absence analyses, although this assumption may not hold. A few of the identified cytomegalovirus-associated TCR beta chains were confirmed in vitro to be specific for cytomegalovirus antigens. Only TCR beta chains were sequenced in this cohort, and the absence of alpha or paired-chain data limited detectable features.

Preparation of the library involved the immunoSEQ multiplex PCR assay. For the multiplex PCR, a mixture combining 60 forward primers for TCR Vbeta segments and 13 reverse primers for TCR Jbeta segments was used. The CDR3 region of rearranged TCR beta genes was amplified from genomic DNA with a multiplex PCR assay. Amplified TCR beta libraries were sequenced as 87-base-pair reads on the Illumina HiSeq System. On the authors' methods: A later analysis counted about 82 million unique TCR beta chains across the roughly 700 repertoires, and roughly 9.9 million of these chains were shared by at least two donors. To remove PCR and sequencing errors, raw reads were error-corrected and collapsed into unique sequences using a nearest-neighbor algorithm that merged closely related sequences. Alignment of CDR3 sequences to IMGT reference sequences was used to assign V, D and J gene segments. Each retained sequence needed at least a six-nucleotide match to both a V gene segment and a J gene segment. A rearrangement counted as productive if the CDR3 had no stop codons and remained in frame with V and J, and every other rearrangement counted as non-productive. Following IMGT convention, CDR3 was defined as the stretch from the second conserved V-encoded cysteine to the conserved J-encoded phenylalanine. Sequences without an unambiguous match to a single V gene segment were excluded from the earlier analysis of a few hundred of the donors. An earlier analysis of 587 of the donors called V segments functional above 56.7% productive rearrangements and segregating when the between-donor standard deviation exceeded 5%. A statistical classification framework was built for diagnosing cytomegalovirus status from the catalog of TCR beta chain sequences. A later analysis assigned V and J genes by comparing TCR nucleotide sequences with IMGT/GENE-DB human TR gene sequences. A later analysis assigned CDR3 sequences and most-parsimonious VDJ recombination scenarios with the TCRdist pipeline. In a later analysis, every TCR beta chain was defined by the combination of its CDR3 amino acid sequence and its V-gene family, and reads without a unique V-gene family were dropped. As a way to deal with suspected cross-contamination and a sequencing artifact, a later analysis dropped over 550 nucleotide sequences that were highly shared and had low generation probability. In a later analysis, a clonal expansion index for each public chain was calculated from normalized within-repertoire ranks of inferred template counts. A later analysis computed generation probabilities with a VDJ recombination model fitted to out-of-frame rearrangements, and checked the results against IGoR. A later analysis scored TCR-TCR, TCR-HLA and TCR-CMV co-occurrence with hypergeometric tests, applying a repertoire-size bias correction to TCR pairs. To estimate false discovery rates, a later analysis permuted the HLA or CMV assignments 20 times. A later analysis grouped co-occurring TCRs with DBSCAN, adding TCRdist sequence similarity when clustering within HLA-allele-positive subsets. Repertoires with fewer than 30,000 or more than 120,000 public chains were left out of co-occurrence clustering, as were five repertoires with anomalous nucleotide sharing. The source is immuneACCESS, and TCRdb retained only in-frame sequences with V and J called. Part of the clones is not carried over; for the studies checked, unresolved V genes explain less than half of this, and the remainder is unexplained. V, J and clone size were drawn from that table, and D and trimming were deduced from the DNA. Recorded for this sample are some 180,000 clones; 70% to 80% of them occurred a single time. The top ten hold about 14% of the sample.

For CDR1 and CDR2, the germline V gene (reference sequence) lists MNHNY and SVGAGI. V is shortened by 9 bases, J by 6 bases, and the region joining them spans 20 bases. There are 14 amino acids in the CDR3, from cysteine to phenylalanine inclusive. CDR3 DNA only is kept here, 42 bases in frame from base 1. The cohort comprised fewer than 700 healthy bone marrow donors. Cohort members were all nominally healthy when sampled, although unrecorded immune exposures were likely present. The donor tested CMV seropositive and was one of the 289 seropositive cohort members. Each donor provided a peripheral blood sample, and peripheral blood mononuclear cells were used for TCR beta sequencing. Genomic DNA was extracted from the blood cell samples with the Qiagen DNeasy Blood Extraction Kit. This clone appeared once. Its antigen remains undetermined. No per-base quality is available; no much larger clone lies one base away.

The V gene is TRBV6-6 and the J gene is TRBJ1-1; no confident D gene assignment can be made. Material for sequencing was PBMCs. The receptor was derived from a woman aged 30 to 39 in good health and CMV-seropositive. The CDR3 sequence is CASGRDSGRAEAFF. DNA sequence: TGTGCCAGTGGTAGAGATAGCGGCCGAGCTGAAGCTTTCTTT.